This T cell receptor (beta chain) emerged from a study of CD8+CD57+ T cells in acquired aplastic anemia. Across the study: About 10 million reads, on average, were obtained for CD4+ cells from healthy donors.

The table lists this clonotype with a few counts. Genomic DNA templated the TCR beta VDJ and CDR3 profiling. TCRdb processed the reads anew with MiXCR; each CDR3 protein has one entry. The sample lists roughly 180,000 distinct CDR3 sequences, about half seen once, with 2.9% in the top ten. The sample consisted of sorted CD4+, CD8+, or CD8+CD57+ T cells (not recorded which) from PBMCs. The receptor was isolated from a human donor in good health.

This chain's CDR3 is CASSPLGQGTGANVLTF. The CDR3 DNA follows: TGTGCCAGCTCACCATTAGGACAGGGAACAGGGGCCAACGTCCTGACTTTC. V is TRBV18 and J is TRBJ2-6; 8 bases fit TRBD1. The V segment lost 2 bases and the J segment 4 bases; nucleotides outside the gene matches: 7. The length of the CDR3 is 17 residues. CDR1 and CDR2 from the germline V gene are KGHSH and LQKENI.